This TCR beta chain was identified in a study of T cell changes during pregnancy in multiple sclerosis. Unmatched junction bases numbered 2, after V lost 5 bases and J lost 1 base. This CDR3 region has 14 residues. Germline CDR1 reads MNHNS; CDR2 reads SASEGT. Generated by immunoSEQ multiplex PCR, the TCRdb table keeps only in-frame clones and is missing some. The sample includes 36,000 or so clones, 89% seen only once; the top ten take around 11%. The source was CD8+ T cells from peripheral blood mononuclear cells, collected in the third trimester of pregnancy. V usage is TRBV6-1 and J usage is TRBJ1-5; 7 bases line up with TRBD1. The TCR was taken from a female donor with multiple sclerosis, enrolled in a pregnancy study. The CDR3 DNA sequence: TGTGCCAGCAGTACGACAGGGAGCAATCAGCCCCAGCATTTT. This sequence encodes CASSTTGSNQPQHF.